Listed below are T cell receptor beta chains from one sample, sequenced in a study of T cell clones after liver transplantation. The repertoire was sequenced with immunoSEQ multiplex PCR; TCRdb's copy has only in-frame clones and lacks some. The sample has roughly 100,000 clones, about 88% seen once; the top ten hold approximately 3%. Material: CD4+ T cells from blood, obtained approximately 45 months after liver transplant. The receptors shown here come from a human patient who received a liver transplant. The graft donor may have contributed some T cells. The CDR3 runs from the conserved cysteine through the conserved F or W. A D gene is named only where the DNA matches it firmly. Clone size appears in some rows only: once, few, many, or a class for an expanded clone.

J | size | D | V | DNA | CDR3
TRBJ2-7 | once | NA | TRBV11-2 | TGTGCCAGCAGCTTAGATTGGGGCTACGAGCAGTACTTC | CASSLDWGYEQYF
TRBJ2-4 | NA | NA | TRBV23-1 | TGCGCCAGCAGTCAATCGAGGCAGGCTCTAGCCAAAAACATTCAGTACTTC | CASSQSRQALAKNIQYF
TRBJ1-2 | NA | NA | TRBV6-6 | TGTGCCAGCAGGTTCGGCAGGGGTAACTATGGCTACACCTTC | CASRFGRGNYGYTF
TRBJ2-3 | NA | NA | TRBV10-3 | TGTGCCATCAGTGCGACAGACCGTATCCCAGATACGCAGTATTTT | CAISATDRIPDTQYF
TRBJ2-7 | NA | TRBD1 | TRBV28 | TGTGCCAGCACCAACGGGGGACAGGGAGGCGAGCAGTACTTC | CASTNGGQGGEQYF
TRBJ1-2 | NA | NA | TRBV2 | TGTGCCAGCCGGGGGGGCAGGGACTATGGCTACACCTTC | CASRGGRDYGYTF
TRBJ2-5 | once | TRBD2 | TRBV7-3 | TGTGCCAGCAGCCCCGGGACTAGCGGGACCCAAGAGACCCAGTACTTC | CASSPGTSGTQETQYF
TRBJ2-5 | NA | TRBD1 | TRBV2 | TGTGCCAGCAGTGAAGATGGGACAGGGGGAGAGACCCAGTACTTC | CASSEDGTGGETQYF
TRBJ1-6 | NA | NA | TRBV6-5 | TGTGCCAGCAGTTCAGGGCAGAATTCACCCCTCCACTTT | CASSSGQNSPLHF
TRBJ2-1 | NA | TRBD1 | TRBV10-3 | TGTGCCATCAAGCCGACAGGGGATGACGAGCAGTTCTTC | CAIKPTGDDEQFF
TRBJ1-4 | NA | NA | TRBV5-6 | TGTGCCAGCAGCTTGGCAACAGGGATGACTGTTAATGAAAAACTGTTTTTT | CASSLATGMTVNEKLFF
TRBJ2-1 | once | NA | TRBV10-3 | TGTGCCATCAGTGAGTCACAGGGTAGGAGTGAGCAGTTCTTC | CAISESQGRSEQFF
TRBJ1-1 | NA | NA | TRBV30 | TGTGCCTGGAGTTGGAGGAACACTGAAGCTTTCTTT | CAWSWRNTEAFF
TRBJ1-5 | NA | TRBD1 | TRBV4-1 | TGCGCCAGCAGCCAAGAGCCAGGACAGGTCTCGCGGCCCCAGCATTTT | CASSQEPGQVSRPQHF
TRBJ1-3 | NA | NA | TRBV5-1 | TGCGCCAGCAGCCCGACGGTCTCTGGAAACACCATATATTTT | CASSPTVSGNTIYF
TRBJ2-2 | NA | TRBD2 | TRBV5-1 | TGCGCCAGCAGCTTGGGGACTAGCGGTTTGTACACCGGGGAGCTGTTTTTT | CASSLGTSGLYTGELFF
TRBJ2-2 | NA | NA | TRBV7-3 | TGTGCCAGCAGCCTAGGGACTTCCGCGAACACCGGGGAGCTGTTTTTT | CASSLGTSANTGELFF
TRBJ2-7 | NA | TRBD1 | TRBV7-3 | TGTGCCAGCAGCTTAGCGACCGGGACAGGTGGTTACGAGCAGTACTTC | CASSLATGTGGYEQYF
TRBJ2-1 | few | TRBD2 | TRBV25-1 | TGTGCCAGCAGTCTCCCCACTAGCGGGTATGCATACAATGAGCAGTTCTTC | CASSLPTSGYAYNEQFF
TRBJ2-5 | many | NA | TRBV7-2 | TGTGCCAGCAGCTTATCGAACACCCGTAGTCAAGAGACCCAGTACTTC | CASSLSNTRSQETQYF
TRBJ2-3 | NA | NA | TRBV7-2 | TGTGCCAGCAGCTTCCTAGATCAAGATACGCAGTATTTT | CASSFLDQDTQYF
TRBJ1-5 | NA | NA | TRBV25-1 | TGTGCCAGCAGAAGAGGGGAGGATCAGCCCCAGCATTTT | CASRRGEDQPQHF
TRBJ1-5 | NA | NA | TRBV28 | TGTGCCAGCAGTTTATCCGGCAGGCTTACGCAGCCCCAGCATTTT | CASSLSGRLTQPQHF
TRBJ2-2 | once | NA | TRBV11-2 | TGTGCCAGCAGCTTGACAAGGTCTCTAGATAACACCGGGGAGCTGTTTTTT | CASSLTRSLDNTGELFF
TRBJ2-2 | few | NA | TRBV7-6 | TGTGCCAGCAGCTTAGTGGCCGCTGGGGAGCTGTTTTTT | CASSLVAAGELFF
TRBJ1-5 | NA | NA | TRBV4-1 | TGCGCCAGCAGCCAAGGGGGACACCTTAGCAATCAGCCCCAGCATTTT | CASSQGGHLSNQPQHF
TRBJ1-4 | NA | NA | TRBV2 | TGTGCCAGCAGGAAGCAGGGCGCAACTAATGAAAAACTGTTTTTT | CASRKQGATNEKLFF
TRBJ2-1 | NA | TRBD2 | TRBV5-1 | TGCGCCAGCCGAGAGTTCCTAGCGGCCTACAATGAGCAGTTCTTC | CASREFLAAYNEQFF
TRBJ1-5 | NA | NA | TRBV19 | TGTGCCAGTAGTATTCTGGCAGGAGGCAATCAGCCCCAGCATTTT | CASSILAGGNQPQHF
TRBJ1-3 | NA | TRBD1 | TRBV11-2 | TGTGCCAGCAGTAGTACCGGGACAGCACCATACTCTGGAAACACCATATATTTT | CASSSTGTAPYSGNTIYF
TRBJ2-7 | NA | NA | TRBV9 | TGTGCCAGCAGCGTAGTAGTTGGGGGACAGCAGTACTTC | CASSVVVGGQQYF
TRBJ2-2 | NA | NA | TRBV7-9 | TGTGCCACCGATCGATATATAGGCGGCGGGGAGCTGTTTTTT | CATDRYIGGGELFF
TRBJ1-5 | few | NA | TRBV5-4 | TGTGCCAGCAGCTCCTCACCAGGACAGCTCCAGCATTTT | CASSSSPGQLQHF
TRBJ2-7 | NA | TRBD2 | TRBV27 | TGTGCCAGCAGTTTGGGGGAGGGGATTCGCTACGAGCAGTACTTC | CASSLGEGIRYEQYF
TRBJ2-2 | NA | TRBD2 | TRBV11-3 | TGTGCCAGCAGTGAGCGGGGGAACACCGGGGAGCTGTTTTTT | CASSERGNTGELFF
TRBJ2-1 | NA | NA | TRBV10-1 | TGCGCCAGCAGTGAAACGAGACTACCCTACAATGAGCAGTTCTTC | CASSETRLPYNEQFF
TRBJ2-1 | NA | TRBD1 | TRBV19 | TGTGCCAGTAGTATTGGGACAGGGCCTAAGGAGCAGTTCTTC | CASSIGTGPKEQFF
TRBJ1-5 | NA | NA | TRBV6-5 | TGTGCCAGCAGACGCGGGGGGAGCAATCAGCCCCAGCATTTT | CASRRGGSNQPQHF
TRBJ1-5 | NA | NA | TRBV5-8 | TGTGCCAGCAGCTTGGGGGGCCGGGGGCCCCAGCATTTT | CASSLGGRGPQHF
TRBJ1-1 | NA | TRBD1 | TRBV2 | TGTGCCAGCACCTCGTCCAGGGGGACTGAAGCTTTCTTT | CASTSSRGTEAFF
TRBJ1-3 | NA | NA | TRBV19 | TGTGCCAGTAGTGTCTCTGGAAACACCATATATTTT | CASSVSGNTIYF
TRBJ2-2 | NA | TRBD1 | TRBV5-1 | TGCGCCAGCAGCCCGGGACAGGGGCCACCGGGGAGCTGGGGTTTTTTT | CASSPGQGPPGSWGFF
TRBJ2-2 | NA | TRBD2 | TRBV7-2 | TGTGCCAGCAGCTTAACTTCGATTAGCGGGTTCACCGGGGAGCTGTTTTTT | CASSLTSISGFTGELFF
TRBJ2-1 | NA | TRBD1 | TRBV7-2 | TGTGCCAGCAGCCGTAGGACAGGAACCTACAATGAGCAGTTCTTC | CASSRRTGTYNEQFF
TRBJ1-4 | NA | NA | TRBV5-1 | TGCGCCAGCAGCTTGGGCAGGAACCTTGAAAAACTGTTTTTT | CASSLGRNLEKLFF
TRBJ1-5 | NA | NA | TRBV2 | TGTGCCAGCCAACCGGGGCAAGGAGGCCAGCCCCAGCATTTT | CASQPGQGGQPQHF
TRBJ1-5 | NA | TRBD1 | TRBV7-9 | TGTGCCAGCAGTCGTGGACAGGTAGACCAGCCCCAGCATTTT | CASSRGQVDQPQHF
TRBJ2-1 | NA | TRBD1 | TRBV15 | TGTGCCACCAGCAGTCGCACAGGGGGGTCCTACAATGAGCAGTTCTTC | CATSSRTGGSYNEQFF
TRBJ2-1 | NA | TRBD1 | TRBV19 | TGTGCCAGTAGTATAGGAAGGGACAGTAACTACAATGAGCAGTTCTTC | CASSIGRDSNYNEQFF
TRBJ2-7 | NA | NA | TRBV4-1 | TGCGCCAGCAGCCAAGCGGAACGATCCGAGCAGTACTTC | CASSQAERSEQYF
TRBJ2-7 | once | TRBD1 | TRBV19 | TGTGCCAGTAGCCCCGGGCGGGACAGGGCCTACGAGCAGTACTTC | CASSPGRDRAYEQYF
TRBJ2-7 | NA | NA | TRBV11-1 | TGTGCCAGCAGCTTAAGACGAGGGGCTCTAGGGGAGCAGTACTTC | CASSLRRGALGEQYF
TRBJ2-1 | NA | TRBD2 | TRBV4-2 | TGTGCCAGCAGCCAAGAAATTCTGGGGGGACTAGCGGCCTACAATGAGCAGTTCTTC | CASSQEILGGLAAYNEQFF
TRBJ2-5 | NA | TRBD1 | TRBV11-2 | TGTGCCAGCACAACGTCCAGGGGGCGCGGGGAGACCCAGTACTTC | CASTTSRGRGETQYF